This T cell receptor beta chain was captured in a study of T cell responses to AZD1222 COVID-19 vaccine. Broader study findings: Baseline seropositives among AZD1222 recipients totaled only 5 or 6.

Germline CDR1 is SGHNT and CDR2 is YENEEA. The CDR3 contains 12 residues. Trimming took 5 bases from V and 7 from J, leaving 11 bases between them. The data were produced by immunoSEQ multiplex PCR, yet TCRdb's version contains in-frame clones alone and is incomplete. The data show roughly 120,000 clones, 88% seen once. As regards this clone: The antigen is not known.

The TCR originated in an adult in good health. This chain uses TRBV11-3 with TRBJ2-5; D possibly corresponds to TRBD2 (6 bases). Sequenced here: peripheral blood, sampled on day 0 of AZD1222 vaccination. CDR3 nucleotides: TGTGCCAGCAGCCCGGGGGTGGGGACCCAGTACTTC. As protein: CASSPGVGTQYF.